This is a list of T cell receptor beta chains from one sample in a study of beta chain features in type 1 diabetes. Sequenced by immunoSEQ multiplex PCR; TCRdb stores in-frame clones only, minus some. The data hold 130,000 or so clones, with roughly 17% observed a single time. Sequenced sample: central memory CD4+ T cells from blood. Source of these receptors: a man between 18 and 29 years old with type 1 diabetes. CDR3s include the opening cysteine and the closing phenylalanine or tryptophan. The D gene is left open where the match is weak. Only some rows state a clone size, as once, few, many or a class for expanded clones.

abundance	v_gene	j_gene	d_gene	CDR3aa	CDR3nt
NA	TRBV9	TRBJ2-1	NA	CASSVAGDGYNEQFF	TGTGCCAGCAGCGTAGCGGGAGACGGGTACAATGAGCAGTTCTTC
NA	TRBV28	TRBJ2-7	TRBD2	CASVRTSPYEQYF	TGTGCCAGCGTCCGGACTAGCCCCTACGAGCAGTACTTC
NA	TRBV5-4	TRBJ2-1	TRBD1	CASSSETGPKSNEQFF	TGTGCCAGCAGCTCCGAGACAGGGCCCAAATCAAATGAGCAGTTCTTC
once	TRBV2	TRBJ2-2	NA	CATGGLWTGELFF	TGTGCAACCGGAGGCCTGTGGACCGGGGAGCTGTTTTTT
few	TRBV11-2	TRBJ2-1	TRBD2	CASSFYSSGRGDEQFF	TGTGCCAGCAGCTTTTATTCTAGCGGGAGGGGCGATGAGCAGTTCTTC
NA	TRBV29-1	TRBJ2-1	NA	CSVGRNNEQFF	TGCAGCGTTGGTCGGAACAATGAGCAGTTCTTC
NA	TRBV5-1	TRBJ1-2	TRBD1	CASSLAVTGDPIF	TGCGCCAGCAGCTTGGCCGTGACAGGGGATCCCATCTTC
NA	TRBV28	TRBJ2-1	TRBD1	CASRGQHFGEFF	TGTGCCAGCAGGGGACAGCATTTTGGGGAGTTCTTC
NA	TRBV4-1	TRBJ2-7	NA	CASSQDTDEQYF	TGCGCCAGCAGCCAAGATACAGACGAGCAGTACTTC
NA	TRBV7-2	TRBJ2-1	NA	CASSVHGIRDYNEQFF	TGTGCCAGCAGCGTCCACGGGATTCGGGACTACAATGAGCAGTTCTTC
few	TRBV5-8	TRBJ2-3	NA	CASSFKRGSTDTQYF	TGTGCCAGCAGCTTTAAGAGGGGCAGCACAGATACGCAGTATTTT
NA	TRBV30	TRBJ2-5	NA	CAWRGEGAKTQYF	TGTGCCTGGAGAGGGGAGGGGGCGAAGACCCAGTACTTC
few	TRBV6-5	TRBJ1-2	NA	CASSYSPENYGYTF	TGTGCCAGCAGTTACTCCCCGGAAAACTATGGCTACACCTTC
few	TRBV6-5	TRBJ2-7	TRBD2	CASSYLSTSGSYEQYF	TGTGCCAGCAGTTACTTGAGTACTAGCGGCTCCTACGAGCAGTACTTC
once	TRBV14	TRBJ1-5	NA	CASSQDLGQPQHF	TGTGCCAGCAGCCAAGATTTGGGACAGCCCCAGCATTTT
NA	TRBV7-2	TRBJ2-3	TRBD2	CASSLGLAGESGDTQYF	TGTGCCAGCAGCCTAGGACTAGCGGGAGAGAGTGGAGATACGCAGTATTTT
NA	TRBV28	TRBJ2-7	TRBD2	CASTSWGGGYYEQYF	TGTGCCAGCACCTCCTGGGGCGGGGGGTACTACGAGCAGTACTTC
many	TRBV16	TRBJ1-4	NA	CASSQAGAEKLFF	TGTGCCAGCAGCCAAGCAGGGGCTGAAAAACTGTTTTTT
few	TRBV7-9	TRBJ2-7	NA	CASSLEGHPSYEQYF	TGTGCCAGCAGCTTAGAGGGACATCCTTCGTACGAGCAGTACTTC
NA	TRBV7-2	TRBJ2-2	NA	CASSFDPPGLDTGELFF	TGTGCCAGCAGCTTCGATCCCCCGGGACTTGACACCGGGGAGCTGTTTTTT
few	TRBV5-1	TRBJ2-1	TRBD2	CASSSGTSGDPYNEQFF	TGCGCCAGCAGCTCCGGGACTAGCGGGGACCCCTACAATGAGCAGTTCTTC
NA	TRBV29-1	TRBJ2-5	NA	CSVVPGETQYF	TGCAGCGTTGTACCAGGGGAGACCCAGTACTTC
NA	TRBV30	TRBJ2-3	TRBD2	CAAGGRGNTQYF	TGTGCCGCGGGGGGGCGCGGGAATACGCAGTATTTT
few	TRBV7-9	TRBJ1-2	NA	CASSFGWGHEISYTF	TGTGCCAGCAGCTTTGGATGGGGACACGAAATTAGCTACACCTTC
NA	TRBV5-4	TRBJ2-5	NA	CASSFRTNQETQYF	TGTGCCAGCAGCTTCCGGACTAATCAAGAGACCCAGTACTTC
NA	TRBV28	TRBJ1-1	NA	CASSSLRKPGTEAFF	TGTGCCAGCAGTTCGCTCCGTAAGCCGGGGACTGAAGCTTTCTTT
NA	TRBV6-1	TRBJ1-5	TRBD1	CASSDRYRGGFRNQPQHF	TGTGCCAGCAGTGACCGTTACAGGGGCGGATTTCGCAATCAGCCCCAGCATTTT
NA	TRBV15	TRBJ2-5	TRBD2	CATSRDSGRETQYF	TGTGCCACCAGCAGAGATAGCGGGAGAGAGACCCAGTACTTC
few	TRBV4-2	TRBJ1-1	NA	CASSQDTRVEAFF	TGTGCCAGCAGCCAGGACACAAGGGTAGAAGCTTTCTTT
NA	TRBV28	TRBJ2-5	TRBD1	CASNGRGLETQYF	TGTGCCAGCAACGGCAGGGGGCTTGAGACCCAGTACTTC
many	TRBV7-2	TRBJ1-1	NA	CASSWSRNTEAFF	TGTGCCAGCAGCTGGTCAAGAAACACTGAAGCTTTCTTT
NA	TRBV29-1	TRBJ2-3	TRBD1	CSVEDLGQGRATQYF	TGCAGCGTTGAAGATTTAGGACAGGGACGCGCTACGCAGTATTTT
few	TRBV7-9	TRBJ2-3	NA	CASSLGQNTGTDTQYF	TGTGCCAGCAGCTTAGGGCAGAATACAGGCACAGATACGCAGTATTTT
few	TRBV30	TRBJ1-5	NA	CAAGGFNQPQHF	TGTGCCGCGGGAGGGTTCAATCAGCCCCAGCATTTT
many	TRBV6-6	TRBJ2-4	NA	CASRRLAKNIQYF	TGTGCCAGCAGGCGACTAGCCAAAAACATTCAGTACTTC
few	TRBV23-1	TRBJ2-1	TRBD2	CASSQYNGGNSNEQFF	TGCGCCAGCAGTCAATACAACGGGGGGAATTCCAATGAGCAGTTCTTC
NA	TRBV29-1	TRBJ1-4	NA	CSVEGRTNEKLFF	TGCAGCGTTGAAGGCAGAACTAATGAAAAACTGTTTTTT
NA	TRBV25-1	TRBJ2-1	TRBD2	CASSSYGTTYNEQFF	TGTGCCAGCAGTAGTTACGGGACTACCTACAATGAGCAGTTCTTC
NA	TRBV7-2	TRBJ1-1	NA	CAIDSNTEAFF	TGTGCCATCGACAGTAACACTGAAGCTTTCTTT
few	TRBV2	TRBJ2-1	NA	CASGEIVNEQFF	TGTGCCAGCGGAGAGATTGTAAATGAGCAGTTCTTC
NA	TRBV15	TRBJ2-1	NA	CATSRGEGSSYNEQFF	TGTGCCACCAGCAGAGGAGAAGGAAGCTCCTACAATGAGCAGTTCTTC
few	TRBV4-1	TRBJ2-3	TRBD2	CASSQGGTRVDTQYF	TGCGCCAGCAGCCAGGGGGGGACTAGAGTGGATACGCAGTATTTT
few	TRBV7-8	TRBJ2-1	NA	CASKIMGGNEQFF	TGTGCCAGCAAGATCATGGGGGGCAATGAGCAGTTCTTC
NA	TRBV9	TRBJ1-5	TRBD1	CASSATGDALGQPQHF	TGTGCCAGCAGCGCGACAGGGGACGCACTTGGTCAGCCCCAGCATTTT
few	TRBV25-1	TRBJ2-1	NA	CASSESGGRKINEQFF	TGTGCCAGCAGTGAATCAGGAGGGAGGAAGATAAATGAGCAGTTCTTC
once	TRBV27	TRBJ2-3	NA	CASSPSTDTQYF	TGTGCCAGCAGTCCAAGCACAGATACGCAGTATTTT
few	TRBV4-3	TRBJ2-1	NA	CASSQGSAGFYNEQFF	TGCGCCAGCAGCCAAGGCTCCGCGGGTTTTTACAATGAGCAGTTCTTC
few	TRBV28	TRBJ1-3	TRBD1	CASSLFGGGTEDLPRNTIYF	TGTGCCAGCAGTTTATTCGGCGGAGGGACAGAAGATTTGCCGAGAAACACCATATATTTT
many	TRBV7-2	TRBJ1-6	NA	CASSHGQGNSPLHF	TGTGCCAGCAGCCACGGCCAGGGAAATTCACCCCTCCACTTT
few	TRBV28	TRBJ2-3	TRBD2	CASSPASGRSTDTQYF	TGTGCCAGCAGCCCCGCTAGCGGGAGGTCCACAGATACGCAGTATTTT
NA	TRBV18	TRBJ2-7	TRBD1	CASSPPGTGNEQYF	TGTGCCAGCTCACCTCCCGGGACAGGTAACGAGCAGTACTTC